The 18 T cell receptor beta chains in this list originate from one sample, sequenced in a study of regulatory T cells in long-lasting Graves disease. Time point noted: newly diagnosed GD, antithyroid drugs for less than 3 months. Preparation of the TCR library used RNA extracted from PBMCs. Construction of the TCR beta libraries employed iRepertoire HTBI primers in conjunction with Arm-PCR of CDR3 regions. TCRdb reprocessed the multiplex PCR reads via MiXCR and lists one record per CDR3 protein. The sample contains fewer than 550,000 distinct CDR3 sequences, 16% of which appear only once. The data also belong to a second study, concerning T cells in Graves' hyperthyroidism and ophthalmopathy.

The sample here was peripheral blood mononuclear cells (PBMCs), taken at new diagnosis, from a patient treated with antithyroid drugs. These receptors all stem from a young woman with Graves disease.

A note on this clonotype: With a much larger clone just one base away, this may be a read error. CDR3 in amino acids: CASSREDYNERFF. CDR3 nucleotide sequence: TGTGCCAGCAGCCGGGAGGACTACAATGAGCGGTTCTTC. The chain combines TRBV12-3 or TRBV12-4 with TRBJ2-1; 7 bases line up with TRBD2. The CDR3 length is 13 residues.

This clonotype appeared many times. The V call is TRBV2, the J call TRBJ1-3; 7 nucleotides match TRBD1. The CDR3 totals 15 residues. Trimming removed 0 bases from V and 4 bases from J; junction bases left unmatched: 3. Looked up from germline, CDR1 is SNHLY and CDR2 is FYNNEI. CDR3 sequence: CASSEAGGQGNTIYF. CDR3 in DNA: TGTGCCAGCAGTGAAGCGGGGGGACAGGGAAACACCATATATTTT.

CDR3 in amino acids: CASSRDRGSCEQYF. The CDR3 DNA reads as TGCGCCAGCAGCCGGGACAGGGGAAGCTGCGAGCAGTACTTC. This chain links TRBV5-1 with TRBJ2-7; 10 bases match TRBD1. Germline V gene lookup returns CDR1 SGHRS and CDR2 YFSETQ. This CDR3 is built from 14 residues. Trimming took 4 bases from V and 6 from J; bases not matched to a gene: 7.

This clonotype occurred many times. The chain joins TRBV30 to TRBJ2-7; D may be TRBD1 or TRBD2 (5 bases each). The CDR3 runs to 15 residues. Deletions cut 1 base from V and 0 bases from J, with 13 bases between. Germline CDR1 is GTSNPN and CDR2 is SVGIG (reference sequence). DNA for the CDR3: TGTGCCTGGAGTGCCGGGACGTATAGCTCCTACGAGCAGTACTTC. This encodes CAWSAGTYSSYEQYF.

This clonotype was counted between two and nine times. The chain employs TRBV29-1 and TRBJ2-5, with D possibly being TRBD1 (6 bases). The CDR3 runs to 14 residues. Trimming pared 0 bases from V and 5 bases from J, leaving 13 bases between. Germline V gene data show CDR1 as SQVTM and CDR2 as ANQGSEA. The CDR3: CSVEDPGVRETQYF. CDR3 in DNA: TGCAGCGTTGAAGATCCAGGGGTACGGGAGACCCAGTACTTC. Using reference TRBV29-1 and TRBJ2-5 for the parts outside the CDR3, the full variable domain is SAVISQKPSRDICQRGTSLTIQCQVDSQVTMMFWYRQQPGQSLTLIATANQGSEATYESGFVIDKFPISRPNLTFSTLTVSNMSPEDSSIYLCSVEDPGVRETQYFGPGTRLLVL.

This clonotype was recorded a few times. The rearrangement links TRBV27 to TRBJ2-3; possible D gene TRBD2, 6 bases. The CDR3 consists of 13 residues. Trimming removed 6 bases from V and 4 bases from J, with 11 bases in between. Germline values: CDR1 MNHEY, CDR2 SMNVEV (reference sequence). Here the CDR3 DNA reads TGTGCCAGCAGCTCGTGGGAGGCAGATACGCAGTATTTT. It encodes CASSSWEADTQYF.

As to this clonotype: One end of the junction does not line up with germline, which may come from a read error. The rearrangement uses TRBV7-6 and TRBJ1-1, with D unclear. This CDR3 has 13 amino acids. Germline CDR1 and CDR2: SGHVS and FNYEAQ. The CDR3 reads CATSTGENTEALF. DNA for the CDR3: TGTGCCACCTCTACTGGGGAGAACACTGAAGCTCTCTTT.

Comments on this clonotype: This may come from a read error, since a much larger clone is one base off. The gene calls are TRBV27 and TRBJ2-3; D call uncertain. V was trimmed by 9 bases and J by 2 bases, leaving 21 bases between them. The CDR3 sequence is 16 residues long. CDR1 and CDR2 from the germline V gene are MNHEY and SMNVEV (reference sequence). The CDR3 here is CASEVATLWDTDTQYF. The CDR3 region has the DNA TGTGCCAGTGAAGTTGCGACCCTTTGGGACACAGATACGCAGTATTTT.

This clonotype has ten or more counts. The chain has TRBV7-9 and TRBJ2-7; 7 bases map to TRBD1. With 4 bases clipped from V and 4 bases from J, the junction kept 4 bases outside the gene matches. From germline, CDR1 is SEHNR and CDR2 FQNEAQ (reference sequence). This CDR3 region has 13 residues. As DNA, the CDR3 is TGTGCCAGCAGCTCTCCGGGACAGTACGAGCAGTACTTC. It is translated as CASSSPGQYEQYF.

This clonotype was seen ten or more times. The chain carries TRBV28 and TRBJ1-2, with a weak D call TRBD1 (5 bases). The germline CDR1 and CDR2 sequences are MDHEN and SYDVKM. The CDR3 totals 15 residues. V was shortened by 5 bases and J by 4 bases, with 17 bases between the two germline ends. In nucleotides, the CDR3 is TGTGCCAGCAGTAACCGGGACCTTGGGCGCTATGGCTACACCTTC. Translated, it gives CASSNRDLGRYGYTF.

This rearrangement joins TRBV29-1 to TRBJ1-2, with D tentatively TRBD1 (5 bases). The CDR3 has 10 residues. V was shortened by 4 bases and J by 8 bases, with 8 bases between the two germline ends. Germline CDR1 reads SQVTM; CDR2 reads ANQGSEA. CDR3 sequence: CSVVWGGYTF. The CDR3 nucleotides read TGCAGCGTTGTTTGGGGGGGCTACACCTTC.

This clonotype was picked up a small number of times. The chain employs TRBV28 and TRBJ1-4; 9 nucleotides match TRBD1. CDR1 and CDR2 (germline): MDHEN, SYDVKM. V lost 6 bases to trimming and J lost 0 bases; unmatched junction nucleotides: 14. The CDR3 consists of 19 residues. CDR3 amino acids: CASSAPGTGLSTTNEKLFF. The CDR3 region has the DNA TGTGCCAGCAGCGCCCCCGGGACAGGGCTAAGTACAACTAATGAAAAACTGTTTTTT.

Ten or more counts support this clonotype. The CDR3, as DNA: TGTGCCAGCAGCCAAGAAGTGGAACTCCAAGAGACCCAGTACTTC. Protein: CASSQEVELQETQYF. The chain employs TRBV14 and TRBJ2-5; D not certain. CDR1 is SGHDN, CDR2 FVKESK, per germline. The CDR3 consists of 15 residues. The V gene lost 0 bases and the J gene lost 1 base, with 9 bases spanning the gap.

This clonotype was seen ten or more times. The rearrangement links TRBV7-8 to TRBJ2-3; D is unclear. The CDR3 consists of 16 residues. From germline, CDR1 is SGHVS and CDR2 FQNEAQ. Deletions cut 5 bases from V and 2 bases from J, with 17 bases between. CDR3 in amino acids: CASSPEGPRYTDTQYF. CDR3 DNA sequence: TGTGCCAGCAGCCCCGAAGGTCCACGATACACAGATACGCAGTATTTT.

There are a few counts of this clonotype. V gene TRBV30 combines with J gene TRBJ1-2, with 7 bases matching TRBD1. With 4 bases clipped from V and 8 bases from J, the junction kept 7 bases outside the gene matches. This CDR3 is built from 12 residues. Germline V lookup: CDR1 GTSNPN, CDR2 SVGIG (reference sequence). In DNA form, the CDR3 reads TGTGCCTGGATGGGGACAGTCGGCGGCTACACCTTC. This sequence encodes CAWMGTVGGYTF.

The CDR3 spells CASGPGTGDRTEAFF. DNA of the CDR3: TGTGCCAGCGGCCCGGGGACAGGGGATCGCACTGAAGCTTTCTTT. V gene TRBV2 combines with J gene TRBJ1-1; 10 bases align to TRBD1. The V gene's germline CDR1 is SNHLY and CDR2 FYNNEI. The J segment lost 4 bases and the V segment lost 8 bases, leaving 10 bases of the junction unmatched. CDR3 length: 15 amino acids.

This clonotype was observed many times. The chain joins TRBV30 to TRBJ2-7; 7 bases fit TRBD1. CDR1 and CDR2 from the germline V gene are GTSNPN and SVGIG (reference sequence). The trim removed 3 bases at V and 7 bases at J, leaving 9 bases unmatched. There are 13 residues in the CDR3. CDR3 amino acids: CAWRTTGSGEQYF. The CDR3 region has the DNA TGTGCCTGGAGGACGACAGGGAGCGGTGAGCAGTACTTC. The whole variable domain, filled in from reference TRBV30 and TRBJ2-7, reads SQTIHQWPATLVQPVGSPLSLECTVEGTSNPNLYWYRQAAGRGLQLLFYSVGIGQISSEVPQNLSASRPQDRQFILSSKKLLLSDSGFYLCAWRTTGSGEQYFGPGTRLTVT.

This clonotype was picked up many times. The chain carries TRBV5-5 and TRBJ2-3; 7 bases match TRBD2. The CDR3 extends over 16 amino acids. The trim removed 0 bases at V and 2 bases at J, leaving 6 bases unmatched. Per the germline V gene, CDR1 is SGHKS and CDR2 is YYEKEE (reference sequence). CDR3 residues: CASSLASGKTTDTQYF. CDR3 bases: TGTGCCAGCAGCTTGGCTAGCGGCAAAACCACAGATACGCAGTATTTT. Supplemented by reference TRBV5-5 and TRBJ2-3, the full variable domain reads DAGVTQSPTHLIKTRGQQVTLRCSPISGHKSVSWYQQVLGQGPQFIFQYYEKEERGRGNFPDRFSARQFPNYSSELNVNALLLGDSALYLCASSLASGKTTDTQYFGPGTRLTVL.